One and the same sample provided the 2 T cell receptor beta chains below, sequenced in a study of blood T cells in healthy people across ages. Then a second PCR, running roughly 7 to 11 cycles, was carried out with a sample-barcoded 5' primer and a J-beta primer mix. TCRdb re-derived calls from the 5' RACE reads in MiXCR, one entry per CDR3 protein. The repertoire has about 670,000 distinct CDR3 sequences, under 65% of them found once; the top ten carry approximately 12%. Sequencing used blood. The receptors come from a woman aged 80 or over in good health.

This rearrangement joins TRBV6-5 to TRBJ2-1; D could derive from TRBD1 or TRBD2 (5 bases each). Judging by the DNA end, TRBJ2-7 fits better; the J call may be wrong. The germline CDR1 and CDR2 sequences are MNHEY and SVGAGI. The CDR3 has 15 residues. The DNA of the CDR3 is TGTGCCAGCAGCCGAGCAGGGAGCTCCTACAATGAGCAGTACTTC. It yields the protein CASSRAGSSYNEQYF.

The rearrangement uses TRBV4-1 and TRBJ1-5; tentatively, D is TRBD1 (5 bases). V lost 0 bases to trimming and J lost 7 bases, with 13 bases between them. From germline, CDR1 is MGHRA and CDR2 YSYEKL. The CDR3 is 15 amino acids. The CDR3 is CASSQDRQGRQPQHF. The DNA of the CDR3 is TGCGCCAGCAGCCAAGATCGGCAGGGAAGGCAGCCCCAGCATTTT.